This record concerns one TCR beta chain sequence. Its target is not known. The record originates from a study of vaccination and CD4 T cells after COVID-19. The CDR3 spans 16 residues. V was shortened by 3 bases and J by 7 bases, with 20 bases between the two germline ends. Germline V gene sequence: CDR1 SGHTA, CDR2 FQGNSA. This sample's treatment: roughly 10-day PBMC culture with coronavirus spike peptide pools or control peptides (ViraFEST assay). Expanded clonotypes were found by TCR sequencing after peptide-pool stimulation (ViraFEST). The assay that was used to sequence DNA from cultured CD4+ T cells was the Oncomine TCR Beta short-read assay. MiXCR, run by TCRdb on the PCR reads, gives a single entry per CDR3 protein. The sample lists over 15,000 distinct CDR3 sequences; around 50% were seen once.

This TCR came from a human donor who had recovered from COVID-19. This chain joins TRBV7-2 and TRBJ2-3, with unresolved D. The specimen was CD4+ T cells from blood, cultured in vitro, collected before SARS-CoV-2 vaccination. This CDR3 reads CASSFDSPAIPNTQYF. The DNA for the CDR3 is TGTGCCAGCAGCTTTGACTCCCCAGCGATACCCAATACGCAGTATTTT. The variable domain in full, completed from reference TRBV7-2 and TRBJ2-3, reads GAGVSQSPSNKVTEKGKDVELRCDPISGHTALYWYRQSLGQGLEFLIYFQGNSAPDKSGLPSDRFSAERTGGSVSTLTIQRTQQEDSAVYLCASSFDSPAIPNTQYFGPGTRLTVL.